Only one count was recorded for the clone carrying this T cell receptor beta chain. This entry comes from a study of technical replicates of blood from several donors. Measured with immunoSEQ multiplex PCR; TCRdb has only the in-frame clones, and not every one. Altogether around 16,000 clones are present, around nine tenths being singletons, with the ten largest covering approximately 9.9%. Material for sequencing was PBMCs. This TCR derives from a human donor in good health.

The CDR3 is CASSLGRAGPTGELFF. DNA of the CDR3: TGTGCCAGCAGCTTAGGACGGGCAGGGCCTACCGGGGAGCTGTTTTTT. The chain couples TRBV11-2 to TRBJ2-2; a weak D match, TRBD1 (5 bases). The CDR3 length is 16 residues. The germline CDR1 and CDR2 sequences are SGHAT and FQNNGV. Trimming removed 1 base at V and 5 bases at J, with 14 bases between. Full variable domain (outside the CDR3, taken from reference TRBV11-2 and TRBJ2-2): EAGVAQSPRYKIIEKRQSVAFWCNPISGHATLYWYQQILGQGPKLLIQFQNNGVVDDSQLPKDRFSAERLKGVDSTLKIQPAKLEDSAVYLCASSLGRAGPTGELFFGEGSRLTVL.